This TCR beta chain comes out of a study of T cells in Graves' hyperthyroidism and ophthalmopathy. Study observations and caveats: Ophthalmopathy got predicted by the model a median roughly six months before its onset. Among thyroid clonotypes expanded above 0.001, most also appeared in blood.

CDR3 length: 14 residues. The ends were cut back, 2 bases at V and 3 bases at J, with 10 bases in the middle. Germline-derived CDR1 and CDR2 are SGHRS and YFSETQ. With respect to this clonotype: What it binds is unknown.

Regions amplified from RNA transcripts were the TCR beta CDR3 regions. When the TCR CDR3 underwent first-round RT-PCR, the HTBI primer set was used. TCRdb reprocessed the multiplex PCR reads with MiXCR, giving one entry per CDR3 protein. This repertoire shows some 200,000 distinct CDR3 sequences, about 15% found once; its top ten account for around 50%. Source material for PBMCs was over 7.5 ml fresh peripheral blood. The chain has TRBV5-1 and TRBJ2-3; a weak D match, TRBD2 (5 bases). Input material: blood. The receptor comes from a man aged 45-65 years with Graves' hyperthyroidism. The chain's CDR3 is CASSFSSPTDTQYF. The CDR3 bases are TGCGCCAGCAGCTTTTCTAGCCCAACAGATACGCAGTATTTT. Full variable domain (missing parts from reference TRBV5-1 and TRBJ2-3): KAGVTQTPRYLIKTRGQQVTLSCSPISGHRSVSWYQQTPGQGLQFLFEYFSETQRNKGNFPGRFSGRQFSNSRSEMNVSTLELGDSALYLCASSFSSPTDTQYFGPGTRLTVL.